This T cell receptor beta chain is from a study of blood T cell repertoires in COVID-19. Study-level information: Researchers got acute and convalescent COVID-19 samples from the United States, Italy and Spain. Sources were T cells, B-cell-depleted T cells, or PBMCs; the material itself was cDNA or gDNA.

The CDR3 loop spans 15 amino acids. The J segment lost 4 bases and the V segment lost 3 bases, leaving 6 bases of the junction unmatched. Germline V gene data show CDR1 as SEHNR and CDR2 as FQNEAQ (reference sequence). Source study methods: From reference gene primer amplification, estimates of nucleated cell counts were derived. Some clones are missing from TCRdb's copy, which holds only in-frame ones; the method was immunoSEQ multiplex PCR. The V and J calls and the clone size are those of that table, but D and trimming were determined from the DNA. The sample contains tens of thousands of clones, approximately 80% of which appear only once.

The rearrangement links TRBV7-9 to TRBJ1-3, with 7 bases fitting TRBD1. Sequenced: peripheral blood. The clonotype originates from an older woman with acute or convalescent COVID-19. The chain's CDR3 is CASSFEGASGNTIYF. The CDR3 DNA is TGTGCCAGCAGCTTTGAGGGGGCGTCGGGAAACACCATATATTTT.